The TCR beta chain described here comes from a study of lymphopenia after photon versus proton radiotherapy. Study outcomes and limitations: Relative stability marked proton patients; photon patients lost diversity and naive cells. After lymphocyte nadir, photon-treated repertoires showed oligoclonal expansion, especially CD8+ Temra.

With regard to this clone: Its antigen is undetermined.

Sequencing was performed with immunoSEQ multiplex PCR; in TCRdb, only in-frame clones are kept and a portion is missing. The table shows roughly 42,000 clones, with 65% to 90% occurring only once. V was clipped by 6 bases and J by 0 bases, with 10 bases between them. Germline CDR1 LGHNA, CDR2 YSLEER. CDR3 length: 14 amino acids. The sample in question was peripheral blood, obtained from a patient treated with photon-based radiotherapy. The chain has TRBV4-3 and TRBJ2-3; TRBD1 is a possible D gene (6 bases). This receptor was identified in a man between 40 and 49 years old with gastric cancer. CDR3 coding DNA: TGCGCCAGCAGTTGGGGGCTTAGCACAGATACGCAGTATTTT. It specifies CASSWGLSTDTQYF.